The rows below give T cell receptor beta chains drawn from one sample of a study of T-cell memory formation after mild COVID-19. TCRdb recomputed calls from the 5' RACE reads with MiXCR, one row per CDR3 protein. The table lists about 290,000 distinct CDR3 sequences, about a sixth of them singletons. The sequenced sample was PBMCs or a T cell subset sorted from them (not recorded which). Source of these receptors: a man aged 18 to 35 who had mild COVID-19 (a few samples of this study predate the infection). Cell type and time point are not known. The CDR3 runs from the conserved cysteine through the conserved F or W. D genes are given only for firm matches. Clone size is stated in some rows and not others, as once, few, many or a class when expanded.

len	v_gene	abundance	d_gene	j_gene	CDR3aa	CDR3nt
15	TRBV20-1	.	TRBD1	TRBJ2-1	CSARDPDRGSNEQFF	TGCAGTGCTAGAGACCCCGACAGGGGAAGTAATGAGCAGTTCTTC
16	TRBV4-1	few	TRBD1	TRBJ2-1	CASSQDGKGAKNEQFF	TGCGCCAGCAGCCAAGATGGAAAGGGGGCGAAAAATGAGCAGTTCTTC
12	TRBV20-1	.	.	TRBJ2-7	CSAMGGGWEQYF	TGCAGTGCTATGGGCGGAGGGTGGGAGCAGTACTTC
16	TRBV6-2/TRBV6-3	few	.	TRBJ1-1	CASSYSGGLAGTEAFF	TGTGCCAGCAGTTACTCTGGGGGCCTCGCAGGGACTGAAGCTTTCTTT
13	TRBV20-1	.	TRBD1	TRBJ2-3	CSAEQGAGDTQYF	TGCAGTGCGGAACAGGGGGCGGGAGATACGCAGTATTTT
14	TRBV12-3/TRBV12-4	few	TRBD1	TRBJ1-1	CASRITGGYTEAFF	TGTGCCAGCAGGATTACAGGGGGCTACACTGAAGCTTTCTTT
16	TRBV5-4	.	.	TRBJ2-7	CASSLGSGTAYSGQYF	TGTGCCAGCAGCTTGGGGTCTGGGACGGCGTATTCAGGGCAGTACTTC
17	TRBV24-1	.	TRBD1	TRBJ2-2	CATSDLGTGGATGELFF	TGTGCCACCAGTGATTTGGGGACAGGGGGCGCGACCGGGGAGCTGTTTTTT
14	TRBV29-1	.	TRBD1	TRBJ2-7	CSVEILGTGEEQYF	TGCAGCGTCGAAATCTTAGGGACAGGGGAGGAGCAGTACTTC
13	TRBV20-1	.	.	TRBJ1-1	CSARQWMNTEAFF	TGCAGTGCTAGGCAGTGGATGAACACTGAAGCTTTCTTT
16	TRBV5-1	once	.	TRBJ2-2	CASSKTGERAAGELFF	TGCGCCAGCAGCAAGACAGGAGAGCGGGCGGCCGGGGAGCTGTTTTTT
12	TRBV12-3/TRBV12-4	many	.	TRBJ2-3	CASGGAPDTQYF	TGTGCCAGCGGGGGGGCCCCAGATACGCAGTATTTT
15	TRBV5-6	.	.	TRBJ2-5	CASTRVTGGVETQYF	TGTGCCAGCACTCGGGTGACCGGCGGGGTAGAGACCCAGTACTTC
13	TRBV11-3	.	.	TRBJ2-5	CASSLGLGKTQYF	TGTGCCAGCAGCTTAGGGCTGGGAAAGACCCAGTACTTC
14	TRBV12-5	.	.	TRBJ2-1	CASGARTEGNEQFF	TGTGCTAGTGGCGCAAGGACAGAAGGAAATGAGCAGTTCTTC
12	TRBV7-2	.	.	TRBJ2-1	CASSLNTAGQFF	TGTGCCAGCAGCCTAAACACGGCTGGACAGTTCTTC
15	TRBV5-1	many	.	TRBJ2-4	CASSLGTATANIQYF	TGCGCCAGCAGCTTGGGGACAGCGACCGCCAACATTCAGTACTTC
13	TRBV20-1	.	TRBD1	TRBJ1-1	CSARDRMNTEAFF	TGCAGTGCTAGGGACAGGATGAACACTGAAGCTTTCTTT
15	TRBV7-3	many	.	TRBJ2-7	CASSLTRDTPREQYF	TGTGCCAGCAGCTTGACCCGGGACACCCCTCGCGAGCAGTACTTC
14	TRBV4-3	few	.	TRBJ1-1	CASSQDRGADEAFF	TGCGCCAGCAGCCAAGATAGGGGGGCAGATGAAGCTTTCTTT
17	TRBV20-1	few	.	TRBJ1-5	CSARDPLGAGSNQPQHF	TGCAGTGCTAGAGATCCCTTGGGGGCGGGAAGCAATCAGCCCCAGCATTTT
18	TRBV7-2	.	TRBD1	TRBJ2-3	CASSLDGDRGIRADTQYF	TGTGCCAGCAGCTTAGATGGGGACAGGGGTATAAGGGCAGATACGCAGTATTTT
14	TRBV14	few	.	TRBJ1-4	CASSQSRTAEKLFF	TGTGCCAGCAGCCAAAGCAGGACAGCTGAAAAACTGTTTTTT
14	TRBV29-1	.	TRBD1	TRBJ2-3	CSGSGQGGSDTQYF	TGCAGCGGGTCGGGACAGGGTGGTTCGGATACGCAGTATTTT
15	TRBV7-2	.	.	TRBJ2-5	CASSLAAGKLETQYF	TGTGCCAGCAGCTTAGCGGCAGGAAAACTGGAGACCCAGTACTTC
12	TRBV6-2/TRBV6-3	.	.	TRBJ1-1	CASSGEWAEAFF	TGTGCCAGCAGTGGGGAGTGGGCTGAAGCTTTCTTT
16	TRBV10-3	.	TRBD2	TRBJ2-6	CATGVGRGAWANVLTF	TGTGCCACCGGCGTGGGGAGGGGAGCTTGGGCCAACGTCCTGACTTTC
15	TRBV2	.	TRBD1	TRBJ1-4	CASRTGGTTNEKLFF	TGTGCCAGCAGGACAGGGGGGACAACTAATGAAAAACTGTTTTTT
14	TRBV5-1	few	.	TRBJ1-2	CASSLVSSNYGYTF	TGCGCCAGCAGCTTGGTTAGTTCTAACTATGGCTACACCTTC
12	TRBV5-4	few	.	TRBJ2-1	CASSLDVYEQFF	TGTGCCAGCAGCTTGGATGTGTATGAGCAGTTCTTC
13	TRBV7-2	many	.	TRBJ2-3	CASSFRFPDTQYF	TGTGCCAGCAGCTTCAGGTTCCCAGATACGCAGTATTTT
18	TRBV7-9	.	.	TRBJ2-7	CASSPGPTIGGLTYEQYF	TGTGCCAGCAGCCCGGGTCCTACTATTGGGGGCCTTACCTACGAGCAGTACTTC
15	TRBV5-1	few	TRBD2	TRBJ2-2	CASSPTSGATGELFF	TGCGCCAGCAGCCCCACTAGCGGGGCAACCGGGGAGCTGTTTTTT
15	TRBV10-3	few	.	TRBJ2-3	CAISEGNPSTDTQYF	TGTGCCATCAGTGAGGGGAACCCTAGCACAGATACGCAGTATTTT
14	TRBV5-1	.	.	TRBJ1-4	CASSSGRDNEKLFF	TGCGCCAGCAGCTCGGGACGGGACAATGAAAAACTGTTTTTT
15	TRBV5-1	few	TRBD2	TRBJ2-3	CASSLTSGAAGTQYF	TGCGCCAGCAGCTTGACTAGCGGGGCTGCTGGTACGCAGTATTTT
16	TRBV4-3	few	.	TRBJ1-5	CASSQDRWGRSQPQHF	TGCGCCAGCAGCCAAGATAGGTGGGGGCGCAGCCAGCCCCAGCATTTT
14	TRBV28	.	.	TRBJ1-1	CASSSWVRDTEAFF	TGTGCCAGCAGTTCTTGGGTGAGGGACACTGAAGCTTTCTTT
14	TRBV7-9	.	.	TRBJ2-7	CASSILTGDREQYF	TGTGCCAGCAGCATATTGACAGGAGATCGCGAGCAGTACTTC
13	TRBV6-6	.	.	TRBJ1-1	CASTTEGYTEAFF	TGTGCCAGCACCACGGAGGGTTACACTGAAGCTTTCTTT
17	TRBV12-5	.	.	TRBJ1-1	CASGLVLLREGPTEAFF	TGTGCTAGTGGTTTGGTACTTTTGAGAGAAGGGCCCACTGAAGCTTTCTTT
15	TRBV7-3	many	.	TRBJ2-2	CASSRDSANTGELFF	TGTGCCAGCAGCCGGGACTCAGCGAACACCGGGGAGCTGTTTTTT
14	TRBV20-1	many	TRBD1	TRBJ2-2	CSANPGGKTGELFF	TGCAGTGCTAATCCAGGGGGCAAGACCGGGGAGCTGTTTTTT
12	TRBV18	few	.	TRBJ1-2	CASSLSQGSYTF	TGTGCCAGCTCACTCTCCCAGGGCAGCTACACCTTC
20	TRBV5-1	many	TRBD1	TRBJ1-6	CASSLSPARQGSSYNSPLHF	TGCGCCAGCAGCTTGTCCCCCGCTCGACAGGGGAGCTCCTATAATTCACCCCTCCACTTT
14	TRBV12-3/TRBV12-4	few	.	TRBJ2-4	CASSPRGGKNIQYF	TGTGCCAGCAGTCCCAGGGGAGGCAAAAACATTCAGTACTTC
12	TRBV5-6	many	.	TRBJ2-5	CASSLFTETQYF	TGTGCCAGCAGCTTGTTCACAGAGACCCAGTACTTC
15	TRBV7-9	few	TRBD1	TRBJ1-5	CASSPIDRANQPQHF	TGTGCCAGCAGCCCCATCGACAGGGCCAATCAGCCCCAGCATTTT
12	TRBV28	few	TRBD1	TRBJ1-2	CASSPTGVGYTF	TGTGCCAGCAGTCCGACAGGGGTGGGCTACACCTTC
15	TRBV12-3/TRBV12-4	many	TRBD1	TRBJ1-4	CASSLQGATNEKLFF	TGTGCCAGCAGTTTACAGGGGGCTACTAATGAAAAACTGTTTTTT
16	TRBV6-5	few	TRBD1	TRBJ1-6	CASSKPGTGRNSPLHF	TGTGCCAGCAGCAAGCCCGGGACAGGGAGAAATTCACCCCTCCACTTT
14	TRBV12-3/TRBV12-4	.	.	TRBJ2-1	CASSPRVGWNEQFF	TGTGCCAGCAGCCCAAGGGTGGGTTGGAATGAGCAGTTCTTC
10	TRBV27	.	.	TRBJ1-1	CASKGGIAFF	TGTGCCAGCAAGGGTGGAATAGCTTTCTTT
13	TRBV6-2/TRBV6-3	.	.	TRBJ1-2	CASSYSAPSGYTF	TGTGCCAGCAGTTACTCAGCCCCATCCGGCTACACCTTC
16	TRBV6-6	.	.	TRBJ1-5	CASSYARSTSNQPQHF	TGTGCCAGCAGTTACGCCCGAAGTACTAGCAATCAGCCCCAGCATTTT
14	TRBV6-2/TRBV6-3	few	.	TRBJ1-5	CASSSRGENQPQHF	TGTGCCAGCAGTTCACGGGGGGAGAATCAGCCCCAGCATTTT
15	TRBV7-2	few	TRBD2	TRBJ2-3	CASSFGGTVTDTQYF	TGTGCCAGCAGCTTCGGGGGGACCGTAACAGATACGCAGTATTTT
15	TRBV6-6	few	.	TRBJ1-5	CASSRDGNSNQPQHF	TGTGCCAGCAGCCGGGACGGGAATAGCAATCAGCCCCAGCATTTT
12	TRBV5-5	few	.	TRBJ2-1	CASSSANNEQFF	TGTGCCAGCAGCTCCGCTAACAATGAGCAGTTCTTC
15	TRBV7-9	.	.	TRBJ1-5	CASSLGGPGGQPQHF	TGTGCCAGCAGTTTGGGGGGCCCGGGAGGGCAGCCCCAGCATTTT